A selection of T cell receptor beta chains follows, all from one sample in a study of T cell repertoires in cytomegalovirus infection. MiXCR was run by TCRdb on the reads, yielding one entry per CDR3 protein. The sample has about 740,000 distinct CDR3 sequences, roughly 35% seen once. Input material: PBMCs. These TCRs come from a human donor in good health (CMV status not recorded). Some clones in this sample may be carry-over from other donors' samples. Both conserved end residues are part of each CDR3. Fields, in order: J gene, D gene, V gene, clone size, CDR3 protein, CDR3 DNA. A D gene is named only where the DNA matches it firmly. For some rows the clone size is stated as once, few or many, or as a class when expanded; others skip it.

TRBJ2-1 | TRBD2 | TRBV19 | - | CASSLGTSGRVYEQFF | TGTGCCAGTAGTTTAGGGACTAGCGGGAGGGTTTATGAGCAGTTCTTC
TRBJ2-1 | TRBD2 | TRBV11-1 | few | CASSRLAGDQFF | TGTGCCAGCAGCCGACTAGCGGGAGATCAGTTCTTC
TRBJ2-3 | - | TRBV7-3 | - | CASSSTGSSTDTQYF | TGTGCCAGCAGCTCCACGGGGTCTAGCACAGATACGCAGTATTTT
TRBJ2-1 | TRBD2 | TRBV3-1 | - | CASSQSGIRYNEQFF | TGTGCCAGCAGCCAAAGCGGGATTAGGTACAATGAGCAGTTCTTC
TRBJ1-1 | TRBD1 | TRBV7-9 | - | CASSRGQTGEAFF | TGTGCCAGCAGCCGGGGACAGACGGGTGAAGCTTTCTTT
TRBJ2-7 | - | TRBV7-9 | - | CASSSPGPAIDEQYF | TGTGCCAGCAGCTCTCCGGGACCCGCCATCGACGAGCAGTACTTC
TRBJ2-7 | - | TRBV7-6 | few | CASSLSRGAGEQYF | TGTGCCAGCAGCTTATCGAGGGGGGCGGGGGAGCAGTACTTC
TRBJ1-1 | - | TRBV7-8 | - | CASKSGAMNTEAFF | TGTGCCAGCAAGAGTGGGGCCATGAACACTGAAGCTTTCTTT
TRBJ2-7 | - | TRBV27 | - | CASSFNLAGEQYF | TGTGCCAGCAGTTTTAATTTGGCGGGAGAGCAGTACTTC
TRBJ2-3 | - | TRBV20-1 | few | CSASSAIGTDTQYF | TGCAGTGCTAGTTCAGCGATTGGCACAGATACGCAGTATTTT
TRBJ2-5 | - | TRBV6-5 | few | CASSLRLDLETQYF | TGTGCCAGCAGTTTAAGACTGGATTTGGAGACCCAGTACTTC
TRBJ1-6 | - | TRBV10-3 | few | CAISEGVNSPLHF | TGTGCCATCAGCGAAGGGGTAAATTCACCCCTCCACTTT
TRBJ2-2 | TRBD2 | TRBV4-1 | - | CASSQALAGDTGELFF | TGCGCCAGCAGCCAAGCACTAGCGGGGGACACCGGGGAGCTGTTTTTT
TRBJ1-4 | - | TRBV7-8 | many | CASSLARDLNEKLFF | TGTGCCAGCAGCTTAGCCAGAGACCTTAATGAAAAACTGTTTTTT
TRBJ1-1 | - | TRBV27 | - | CASSSHSNTEAFF | TGTGCCAGCAGTTCCCATTCCAACACTGAAGCTTTCTTT
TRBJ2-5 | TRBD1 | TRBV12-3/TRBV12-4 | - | CASSFPGQGEETQYF | TGTGCCAGCAGTTTTCCCGGACAGGGGGAAGAGACCCAGTACTTC
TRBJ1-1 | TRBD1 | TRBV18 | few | CAGGQGFEAFF | TGTGCCGGGGGACAGGGCTTTGAAGCTTTCTTT
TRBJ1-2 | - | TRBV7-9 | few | CASSLIEVNYGYTF | TGTGCCAGCAGTTTAATAGAAGTTAACTATGGCTACACCTTC
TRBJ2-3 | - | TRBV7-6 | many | CASSGLTTIRTDTQYF | TGTGCCAGCTCGGGGCTGACCACGATACGCACAGATACGCAGTATTTT
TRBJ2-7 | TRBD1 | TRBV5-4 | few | CASTDRGHYEQYF | TGTGCCAGCACGGACAGGGGGCACTACGAGCAGTACTTC
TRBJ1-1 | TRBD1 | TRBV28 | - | CASSSPGDRGTKGAEAFF | TGTGCCAGCAGTTCCCCGGGGGACAGGGGGACAAAGGGAGCTGAAGCTTTCTTT
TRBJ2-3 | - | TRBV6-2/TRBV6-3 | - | CASRGPDSTDTQYF | TGTGCCAGCAGGGGCCCCGACAGCACAGATACGCAGTATTTT
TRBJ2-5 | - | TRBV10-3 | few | CAISPRWGETQYF | TGTGCCATCAGTCCCCGTTGGGGAGAGACCCAGTACTTC
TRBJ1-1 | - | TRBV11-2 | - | CASSTISTEAFF | TGTGCCAGCAGCACCATTTCCACTGAAGCTTTCTTT
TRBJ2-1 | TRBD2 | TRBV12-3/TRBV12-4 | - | CASALAGGHPEQFF | TGTGCCAGCGCCCTAGCGGGGGGCCACCCGGAGCAGTTCTTC
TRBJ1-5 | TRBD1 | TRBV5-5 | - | CASSLRPGGDQPQHF | TGTGCCAGCAGCTTGCGACCAGGGGGGGATCAGCCCCAGCATTTT
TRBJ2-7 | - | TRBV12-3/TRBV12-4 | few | CASSFRDTLLISYEQYF | TGTGCCAGCAGTTTTCGGGATACGTTACTAATTTCCTACGAGCAGTACTTC
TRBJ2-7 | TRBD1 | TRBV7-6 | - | CASSRSKGTGNDEQYF | TGTGCCAGCAGCCGCTCTAAAGGGACAGGGAATGACGAGCAGTACTTC
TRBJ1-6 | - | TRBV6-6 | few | CASSYQGGISPLHF | TGTGCCAGCAGTTACCAGGGCGGGATCTCACCCCTCCACTTT
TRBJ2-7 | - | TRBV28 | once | CASSFHTGKKSYEQYF | TGTGCCAGCAGTTTCCACACAGGGAAAAAGTCCTACGAGCAGTACTTC
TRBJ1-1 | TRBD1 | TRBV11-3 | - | CASSSHRGGEAFF | TGTGCCAGCAGCTCCCACAGGGGCGGTGAAGCTTTCTTT
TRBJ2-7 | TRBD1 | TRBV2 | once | CASSVLGQGASEQYF | TGTGCCAGCAGTGTGCTCGGACAGGGGGCGAGTGAGCAGTACTTC
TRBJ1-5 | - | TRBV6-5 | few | CASSARDGQPQHF | TGTGCCAGCAGCGCCCGAGATGGTCAGCCCCAGCATTTT
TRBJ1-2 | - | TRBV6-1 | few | CASSDWGIGYGYTF | TGTGCCAGCAGTGACTGGGGGATTGGCTATGGCTACACCTTC
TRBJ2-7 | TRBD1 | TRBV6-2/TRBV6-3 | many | CASGEGGVYEQYF | TGTGCCAGCGGGGAAGGGGGCGTCTACGAGCAGTACTTC